The 4 T cell receptor delta chains given below trace back to one sample, sequenced in a study of γδ T cells in repeated Plasmodium falciparum infection. TCRdb reprocessed the multiplex PCR reads through CATT. The sample lists approximately 53,000 delta-chain clones, 1.5% to 2% occurring once. Vgamma9/Vdelta2+ and Vdelta2-negative gammadelta T cells were flow-sorted from PBMC for bulk sequencing. The sequencing sample was made of gamma-delta T cells from blood. Receptor source: a pool of human donors (malaria-infected and uninfected, not separated).

This clone was counted only a few times. The TCRdb protein, from a much larger clone, departs from this DNA's translation at residue 14, likely by read error; the protein shown derives from the DNA. The chain couples TRDV1 to TRDJ1; D is possibly TRDD2 or TRDD3 (5 bases each). The CDR3 runs to 16 residues. Germline V CDR1 and CDR2: TSWWSYY, QGS. CDR3 DNA: TGTGCTCTTGGGGACCTACGAGGGGAAGTCACCGATAAACCCATCTTT. This translates into CALGDLRGEVTDKPIF.

In its sample, this clone was seen a few times. The chain joins TRAV29/DV5 to TRDJ1; TRDD3 agrees at 9 bases. This CDR3 has 19 amino acids. Germline V gene data show CDR1 as NSMFDY and CDR2 as ISSIKDK. V dropped 4 bases and J dropped 3; count of bases not matched to a gene: 22. The CDR3 DNA sequence: TGTGCAGCAGGAATAATACCTTTCCTACCCGGGGGATACCCCGATAAACTCATCTTT. Translating it yields CAAGIIPFLPGGYPDKLIF.

As regards this clone: This likely traces to a read error, being one base from a far larger clone. Different DNA sequences within this sample yield the same CDR3. The chain uses TRDV1 and TRDJ1; TRDD3 matches at 12 bases. Germline loops: CDR1 TSWWSYY, CDR2 QGS. With V trimmed by 5 bases and J by 6 bases, 25 bases remained unmatched. The CDR3 totals 21 residues. CDR3 region: CALGHTMEYWGIPCPVHKLIF. As DNA, the CDR3 is TGTGCTCTTGGGCATACGATGGAGTACTGGGGGATACCCTGCCCTGTGCATAAACTCATCTTT.

Worth noting for this clone: The protein that TCRdb holds for this DNA derives from a much larger clone and differs from the translated DNA at residue 11, which likely indicates a read error; the protein shown here is translated from the DNA. The chain has TRDV1 and TRDJ1, with TRDD3 as a possible D gene (5 bases). This CDR3 comprises 18 residues. V shed 2 bases and J shed 0 bases, with 19 bases lying between them. CDR1 TSWWSYY and CDR2 QGS come from the germline V gene. The CDR3 spells CALGECFWERGYTDKLIF. For the CDR3, the DNA is TGTGCTCTTGGGGAATGCTTCTGGGAGCGAGGCTACACCGATAAACTCATCTTT.